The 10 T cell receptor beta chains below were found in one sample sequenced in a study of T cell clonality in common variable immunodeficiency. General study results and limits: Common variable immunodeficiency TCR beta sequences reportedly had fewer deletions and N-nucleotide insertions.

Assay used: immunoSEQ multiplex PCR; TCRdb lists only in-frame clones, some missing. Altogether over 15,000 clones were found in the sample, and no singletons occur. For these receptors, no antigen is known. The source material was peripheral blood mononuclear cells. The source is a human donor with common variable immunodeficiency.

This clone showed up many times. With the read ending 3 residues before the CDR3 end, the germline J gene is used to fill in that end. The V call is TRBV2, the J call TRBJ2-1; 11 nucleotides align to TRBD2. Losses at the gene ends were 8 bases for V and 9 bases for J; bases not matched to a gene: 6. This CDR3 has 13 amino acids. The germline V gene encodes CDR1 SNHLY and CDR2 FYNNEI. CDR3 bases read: TGTGCCAGCGGTTTAGCGGGAGGGGGTGAG. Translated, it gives CASGLAGGGE. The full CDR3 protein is CASGLAGGGEQFF.

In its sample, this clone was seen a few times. CDR3 bases read: TGTGCCAGCAGCAGGACAGGGGCAAAACAGCCC. Amino acids: CASSRTGAKQP. The whole CDR3 sequence reads CASSRTGAKQPQHF. The genes are TRBV7-3 and TRBJ1-5; 9 nucleotides line up with TRBD1. Read data end 3 residues before the CDR3 end; the end is taken from the germline J gene. V lost 5 bases, J lost 7 bases, and 6 bases stayed unmatched. There are 14 residues in the CDR3. Germline assignment: CDR1 SGHTA and CDR2 FQGTGA.

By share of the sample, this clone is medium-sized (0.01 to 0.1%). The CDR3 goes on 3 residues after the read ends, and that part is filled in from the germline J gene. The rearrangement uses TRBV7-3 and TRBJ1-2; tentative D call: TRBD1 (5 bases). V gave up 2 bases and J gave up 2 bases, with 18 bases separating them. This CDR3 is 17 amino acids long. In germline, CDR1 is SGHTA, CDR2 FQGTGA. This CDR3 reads CASSLSRERLENYGYTF. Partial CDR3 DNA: TGTGCCAGCAGCTTATCCAGGGAGAGATTGGAGAACTATGGC.

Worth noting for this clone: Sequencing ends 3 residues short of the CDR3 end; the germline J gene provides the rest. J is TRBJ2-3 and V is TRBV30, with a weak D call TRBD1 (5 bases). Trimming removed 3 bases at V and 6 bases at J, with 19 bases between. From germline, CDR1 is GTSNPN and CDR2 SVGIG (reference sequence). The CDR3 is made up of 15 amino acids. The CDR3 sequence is CAWSGQGLVRDTQYF. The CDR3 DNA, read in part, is TGTGCCTGGAGCGGGCAGGGCCTAGTGAGGGATACG.

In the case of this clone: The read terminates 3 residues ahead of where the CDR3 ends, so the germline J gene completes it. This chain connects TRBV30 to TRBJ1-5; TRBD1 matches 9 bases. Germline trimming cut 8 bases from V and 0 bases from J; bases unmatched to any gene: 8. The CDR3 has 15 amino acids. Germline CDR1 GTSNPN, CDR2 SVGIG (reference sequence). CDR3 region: CAVGQGMSSNQPQHF. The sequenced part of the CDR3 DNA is TGTGCCGTAGGACAGGGGATGAGTAGCAATCAGCCC.

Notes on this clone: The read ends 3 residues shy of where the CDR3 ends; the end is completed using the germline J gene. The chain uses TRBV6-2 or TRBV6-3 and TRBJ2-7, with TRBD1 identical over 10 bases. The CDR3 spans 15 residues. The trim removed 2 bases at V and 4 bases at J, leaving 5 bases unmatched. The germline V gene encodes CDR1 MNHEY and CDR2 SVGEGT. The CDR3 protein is CASSYPGQGVYEQYF. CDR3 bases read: TGTGCCAGCAGTTACCCTGGACAGGGGGTGTACGAG.

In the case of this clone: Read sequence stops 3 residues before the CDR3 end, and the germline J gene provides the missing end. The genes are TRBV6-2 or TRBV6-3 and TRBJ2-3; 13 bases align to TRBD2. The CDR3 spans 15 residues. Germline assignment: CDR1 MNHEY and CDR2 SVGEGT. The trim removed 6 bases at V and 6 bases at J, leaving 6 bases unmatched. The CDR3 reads CASSPRTSGGDTQYF. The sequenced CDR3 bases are TGTGCCAGCAGCCCACGGACTAGCGGGGGTGATACG.

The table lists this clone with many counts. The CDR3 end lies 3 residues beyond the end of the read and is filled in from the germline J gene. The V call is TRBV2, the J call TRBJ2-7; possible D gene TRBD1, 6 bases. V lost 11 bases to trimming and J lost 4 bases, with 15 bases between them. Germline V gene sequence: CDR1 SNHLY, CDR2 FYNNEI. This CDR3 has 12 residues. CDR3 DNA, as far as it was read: TGTGCCGGAATAGGACAGTCTTACGAG. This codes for CAGIGQSYE. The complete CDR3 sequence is CAGIGQSYEQYF. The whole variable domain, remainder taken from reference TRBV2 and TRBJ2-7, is EPEVTQTPSHQVTQMGQEVILRCVPISNHLYFYWYRQILGQKVEFLVSFYNNEISEKSEIFDDQFSVERPDGSNFTLKIRSTKLEDSAMYFCAGIGQSYEQYFGPGTRLTVT.

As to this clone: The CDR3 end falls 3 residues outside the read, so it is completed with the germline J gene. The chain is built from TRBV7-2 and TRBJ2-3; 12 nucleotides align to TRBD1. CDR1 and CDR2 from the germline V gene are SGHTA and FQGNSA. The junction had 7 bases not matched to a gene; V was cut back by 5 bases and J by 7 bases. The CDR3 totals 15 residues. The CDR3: CASSLQGQGANTQYF. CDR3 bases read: TGTGCCAGCAGCCTACAGGGACAGGGGGCAAATACG. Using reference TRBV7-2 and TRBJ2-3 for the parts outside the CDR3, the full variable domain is GAGVSQSPSNKVTEKGKDVELRCDPISGHTALYWYRQSLGQGLEFLIYFQGNSAPDKSGLPSDRFSAERTGGSVSTLTIQRTQQEDSAVYLCASSLQGQGANTQYFGPGTRLTVL.

The CDR3 region is CASSLTSGTVYNEQFF. The sequenced part of the CDR3 DNA is TGTGCCAGCAGCTTAACTAGCGGGACTGTATACAATGAG. V is TRBV7-3 and J is TRBJ2-1; 8 bases fit TRBD2. The read halts 3 residues ahead of the CDR3 end, with the missing end drawn from the germline J gene. This CDR3 has 16 residues. With 0 bases clipped from V and 4 bases from J, the junction kept 5 bases outside the gene matches. Germline loops: CDR1 SGHTA, CDR2 FQGTGA.